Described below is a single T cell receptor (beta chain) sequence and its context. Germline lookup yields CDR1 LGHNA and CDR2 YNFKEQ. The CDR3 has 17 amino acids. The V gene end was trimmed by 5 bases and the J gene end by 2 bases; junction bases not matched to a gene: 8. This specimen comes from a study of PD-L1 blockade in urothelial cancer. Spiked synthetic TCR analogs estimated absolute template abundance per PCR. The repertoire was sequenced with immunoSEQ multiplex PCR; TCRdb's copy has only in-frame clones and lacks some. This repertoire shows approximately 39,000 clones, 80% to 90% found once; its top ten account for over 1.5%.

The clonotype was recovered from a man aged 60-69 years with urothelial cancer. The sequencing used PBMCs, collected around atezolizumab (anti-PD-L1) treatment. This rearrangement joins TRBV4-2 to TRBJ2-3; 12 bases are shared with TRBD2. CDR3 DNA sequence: TGTGCCAGCAGCTTGACTAGCGGGGGCCGAAACACAGATACGCAGTATTTT. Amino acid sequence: CASSLTSGGRNTDTQYF.